The 27 T cell receptor beta chains reported below all come from one sample, sequenced in a study of blood T cell repertoires in COVID-19. TCRdb's copy holds only in-frame clones and misses some; the assay was immunoSEQ multiplex PCR. Among 250,000 to 400,000 clones, 90% were seen once, and the ten largest hold 2.9%. The sequencing input was peripheral blood. These receptor sequences come from a woman aged 30 to 39 with COVID-19, enrolled during active disease.

The chain combines TRBV6-5 with TRBJ2-2; 7 positions agree with TRBD2. Germline values: CDR1 MNHEY, CDR2 SVGAGI. The CDR3 spans 13 residues. V was pared by 10 bases and J by 3 bases, with 5 bases of the junction left unmatched. The CDR3 DNA sequence: TGTGCCAACCGGGACTACTACACCGGGGAGCTGTTTTTT. Its protein product is CANRDYYTGELFF.

This rearrangement joins TRBV29-1 to TRBJ2-3, with TRBD1 matching over 9 bases. Germline V CDR1 and CDR2: SQVTM, ANQGSEA. The V segment lost 6 bases and the J segment 1 base; nucleotides outside the gene matches: 5. This CDR3 contains 14 residues. As DNA, the CDR3 is TGCAGCGTGAGGACAGGGGTGGGCACAGATACGCAGTATTTT. Translation gives CSVRTGVGTDTQYF.

The chain recombines TRBV18 with TRBJ1-1, with D perhaps TRBD1 (6 bases). The CDR3 totals 15 residues. V dropped 2 bases and J dropped 3 bases, with 13 bases sitting between them. CDR1 and CDR2 (germline): KGHSH, LQKENI. DNA of the CDR3: TGTGCCAGCTCACCAGGGCAGGGGACGGACACTGAAGCTTTCTTT. Translating it yields CASSPGQGTDTEAFF.

The genes are TRBV5-4 and TRBJ2-3; TRBD2 is a possible D gene (5 bases). This CDR3 has 13 residues. Germline values: CDR1 SGHNT, CDR2 YYREEE (reference sequence). The germline V and J ends were trimmed by 2 bases and 4 bases, with 8 bases remaining between them. In DNA form, the CDR3 reads TGTGCCAGCAGCTTAAGCGGAGCAGATACGCAGTATTTT. As protein: CASSLSGADTQYF.

The chain employs TRBV19 and TRBJ1-6; 7 positions match TRBD1. The CDR3 length is 14 residues. V dropped 2 bases and J dropped 6; count of bases not matched to a gene: 1. Per germline, CDR1 LNHDA and CDR2 SQIVND (reference sequence). As DNA, the CDR3 is TGTGCCAGTAGTATACAGGGGGGTAATTCACCCCTCCACTTT. It is translated as CASSIQGGNSPLHF.

V and J are TRBV18 and TRBJ1-5; 7 bases line up with TRBD1. Germline CDR1 is KGHSH and CDR2 is LQKENI. The CDR3 totals 16 residues. V gave up 3 bases and J gave up 6 bases; unmatched junction bases: 11. In nucleotides, the CDR3 is TGTGCCAGCTCACCCCAGTCAGGGGGGAGTAGTCAGCCCCAGCATTTT. It translates to CASSPQSGGSSQPQHF.

This clone was observed at least ten times. The chain is built from TRBV11-3 and TRBJ2-1; D is possibly TRBD2 (6 bases). V lost 4 bases and J 5 bases, leaving 12 bases between the germline ends. The V gene's germline CDR1 is SGHNT and CDR2 YENEEA. The length of the CDR3 is 14 residues. CDR3 sequence: CASSSGVADNEQFF. The CDR3 DNA follows: TGTGCCAGCAGCTCGGGGGTGGCAGACAATGAGCAGTTCTTC.

Turning to this clone: Other nucleotide sequences in the sample specify the same CDR3. CDR3: CASSRAGDTQYF. The CDR3 DNA follows: TGTGCCAGCAGCCGCGCGGGAGATACGCAGTATTTT. The V gene is TRBV3-1 (or the pseudogene TRBV3-2), the J gene TRBJ2-3, with D possibly matching TRBD2 (5 bases). The V end lost 4 bases, the J end lost 5 bases, and 7 bases lay between the germline ends. Germline lookup yields CDR1 LGHDT and CDR2 YNNKEL (reference sequence). The CDR3 consists of 12 residues.

CDR3 in amino acids: CSASTSGRKFTNTGELFF. CDR3 in DNA: TGCAGTGCTAGTACTAGCGGGAGGAAATTTACGAACACCGGGGAGCTGTTTTTT. This chain links TRBV20-1 with TRBJ2-2, with TRBD2 identical over 12 bases. Germline CDR1 DFQATT, CDR2 SNEGSKA (reference sequence). The V gene end was trimmed by 3 bases and the J gene end by 0 bases; junction bases not matched to a gene: 8. This CDR3 has 18 amino acids.

The chain couples TRBV5-4 to TRBJ2-1; 9 bases line up with TRBD2. This CDR3 comprises 13 residues. Germline V CDR1 and CDR2: SGHNT, YYREEE (reference sequence). V lost 3 bases and J lost 6; bases outside the gene matches: 1. CDR3 sequence (DNA): TGTGCCAGCAGCTCACTAGCGGGCAATGAGCAGTTCTTC. The encoded protein is CASSSLAGNEQFF. Together with reference TRBV5-4 and TRBJ2-1, the CDR3 gives the full variable domain: ETGVTQSPTHLIKTRGQQVTLRCSSQSGHNTVSWYQQALGQGPQFIFQYYREEENGRGNFPPRFSGLQFPNYSSELNVNALELDDSALYLCASSSLAGNEQFFGPGTRLTVL.

This rearrangement joins TRBV7-9 to TRBJ2-1, with 14 bases identical to TRBD2. V lost 5 bases to trimming and J lost 8 bases; unmatched junction nucleotides: 8. This CDR3 has 16 residues. Looked up from germline, CDR1 is SEHNR and CDR2 is FQNEAQ (reference sequence). CDR3 in DNA: TGTGCCAGCAGCCGACTAGCGGGAGGGCCGTCCGATGAGCAGTTCTTC. As protein: CASSRLAGGPSDEQFF.

The rearrangement joins TRBV28 to TRBJ2-4; D unresolved. Trimming stripped 6 bases from V and 9 bases from J, with 12 bases between. Germline CDR1 MDHEN, CDR2 SYDVKM. The CDR3 covers 12 residues. CDR3 sequence (DNA): TGTGCCAGCAGCCCGAATCCTACCATTCAGTACTTC. Its protein product is CASSPNPTIQYF. Based on the CDR3 plus reference TRBV28 and TRBJ2-4, the full variable domain is DVKVTQSSRYLVKRTGEKVFLECVQDMDHENMFWYRQDPGLGLRLIYFSYDVKMKEKGDIPEGYSVSREKKERFSLILESASTNQTSMYLCASSPNPTIQYFGAGTRLSVL.

This clone has only one observation. This CDR3 reads CSVEGSGRFGEQFF. DNA of the CDR3: TGCAGCGTTGAAGGTAGCGGGAGGTTTGGGGAGCAGTTCTTC. V gene TRBV29-1 combines with J gene TRBJ2-1; 10 bases match TRBD2. CDR3 size: 14 residues. Losses at the gene ends were 1 base for V and 10 bases for J; bases not matched to a gene: 7. Germline CDR1 is SQVTM and CDR2 is ANQGSEA.

This sequence joins TRBV7-3 and TRBJ1-2; D perhaps matches TRBD1 (6 bases). There are 13 residues in the CDR3. V lost 1 base, J lost 6 bases, and 9 bases lay in between. Germline V lookup: CDR1 SGHTA, CDR2 FQGTGA. The CDR3 DNA sequence: TGTGCCAGCAGCTTAATGGCAGGGGATGGCTACACCTTC. Translated, it gives CASSLMAGDGYTF.

This clone was seen just once. The V and J genes are TRBV18 and TRBJ1-2; no definite D call. V was cut by 3 bases and J by 5 bases, with 7 bases left in between. Germline-derived CDR1 and CDR2 are KGHSH and LQKENI. The CDR3 consists of 12 residues. The CDR3: CASSPRDYGYTF. CDR3 sequence (DNA): TGTGCCAGCTCACCCCGAGATTATGGCTACACCTTC.

This chain links TRBV9 with TRBJ2-5; possibly TRBD2 for D (5 bases). This CDR3 has 13 residues. Germline values: CDR1 SGDLS, CDR2 YYNGEE. The V end was cut by 2 bases, the J end by 5 bases, with 10 bases between. CDR3 loop: CASSVGVRETQYF. CDR3 sequence (DNA): TGTGCCAGCAGCGTGGGAGTCAGGGAGACCCAGTACTTC.

In this sample, this clone turned up once. One end of the junction does not line up with germline, which may come from a read error. The V gene is TRBV4-1, the J gene TRBJ2-5; possible D gene TRBD2, 5 bases. This CDR3 spans 15 amino acids. CDR1 and CDR2 (germline): MGHRA, YSYEKL. In DNA form, the CDR3 reads TGCGTCAGCAGCCAAGGAGGCGAGCGTCGGGAGACCCAGTACTTC. Amino acid sequence: CVSSQGGERRETQYF.

CDR3 region: CASSRDRENTIYF. As DNA, the CDR3 is TGTGCCAGCAGCCGGGACAGGGAAAACACCATATATTTT. V and J are TRBV2 and TRBJ1-3; 9 bases align to TRBD1. The germline V gene encodes CDR1 SNHLY and CDR2 FYNNEI. The CDR3 covers 13 residues. Trimming at V came to 6 bases and at J to 6 bases, leaving 3 bases not matched to a gene.

The rearrangement links TRBV28 to TRBJ1-2; unclear D gene. CDR1 is MDHEN and CDR2 is SYDVKM in the germline V gene. The V end was cut by 5 bases, the J end by 2 bases, with 15 bases between. The CDR3 is 15 amino acids. The CDR3 is CASSPLIEGNYGYTF. The CDR3 DNA is TGTGCCAGCAGTCCCTTAATCGAGGGAAACTATGGCTACACCTTC.

The gene calls are TRBV19 and TRBJ1-2, with 8 bases fitting TRBD1. This CDR3 has 15 amino acids. Germline V lookup: CDR1 LNHDA, CDR2 SQIVND (reference sequence). V was clipped by 0 bases and J by 9 bases; unmatched bases: 9. CDR3 residues: CASSIDLRTGQRYTF. In DNA, the CDR3 is TGTGCCAGTAGTATAGATCTCAGGACAGGGCAGCGCTACACCTTC.

This clone has a single count. At the DNA level, this CDR3 is encoded by other sequences in the same sample as well. The chain carries TRBV5-1 and TRBJ2-7; 11 positions agree with TRBD1. J lost 7 bases, V lost 4 bases, and 7 bases had no gene match. CDR1 SGHRS and CDR2 YFSETQ come from the germline V gene. The CDR3 loop spans 14 amino acids. Here the CDR3 DNA reads TGCGCCAGCAGCCTGGGACAGGGGGGTCGGGAGCAGTACTTC. This sequence encodes CASSLGQGGREQYF.

This chain links TRBV15 with TRBJ1-1; D possibly corresponds to TRBD1 (5 bases). Germline CDR1 is LNHNV and CDR2 is YYDKDF (reference sequence). The CDR3 extends over 13 amino acids. Trimming took 4 bases from V and 6 from J, leaving 12 bases between them. This chain's CDR3 is CATSIPGSAEAFF. The CDR3 DNA sequence: TGTGCCACCAGCATCCCAGGGTCCGCTGAAGCTTTCTTT.

The chain employs TRBV3-1 (or the pseudogene TRBV3-2) and TRBJ2-3; TRBD2 agrees at 13 bases. This CDR3 contains 14 residues. The V gene's germline CDR1 is LGHDT and CDR2 YNNKEL (reference sequence). V lost 6 bases to trimming and J lost 5 bases; unmatched junction nucleotides: 2. The CDR3 region is CASRLAGGIDTQYF. The CDR3 region has the DNA TGTGCCAGCAGACTAGCGGGAGGGATAGATACGCAGTATTTT.

The genes are TRBV28 and TRBJ1-2, with 7 bases that match TRBD1. J lost 4 bases, V lost 1 base, and 3 bases had no gene match. Per the germline V gene, CDR1 is MDHEN and CDR2 is SYDVKM. This CDR3 comprises 14 residues. The CDR3 spells CASSLFGTAYGYTF. The CDR3 DNA follows: TGTGCCAGCAGTTTATTCGGGACAGCCTATGGCTACACCTTC.

The chain joins TRBV27 to TRBJ2-2, with 9 bases lining up with TRBD1. V lost 2 bases to trimming and J lost 5 bases; unmatched junction nucleotides: 6. The CDR3 is 16 residues long. Germline V CDR1 and CDR2: MNHEY, SMNVEV (reference sequence). CDR3 coding DNA: TGTGCCAGCAGTTTACGCCGGGACAGGGAAACCGGGGAGCTGTTTTTT. It encodes CASSLRRDRETGELFF.

The chain recombines TRBV4-1 with TRBJ2-1; TRBD2 matches 9 bases. J was trimmed by 6 bases and V by 5 bases; bases with no gene match: 14. Germline lookup yields CDR1 MGHRA and CDR2 YSYEKL. The CDR3 is 17 amino acids. The CDR3 is CASSSLAGAGMANEQFF. In DNA, the CDR3 is TGCGCCAGCAGCTCATTAGCGGGAGCTGGTATGGCCAATGAGCAGTTCTTC.

The gene calls are TRBV5-4 and TRBJ2-3; no firm D call. The CDR3 has 15 residues. V was shortened by 3 bases and J by 6 bases, with 17 bases between the two germline ends. In germline, CDR1 is SGHNT, CDR2 YYREEE (reference sequence). CDR3 protein: CASSSDRGSPDTQYF. CDR3 nucleotides: TGTGCCAGCAGCTCCGATCGAGGATCACCGGATACGCAGTATTTT.